Listed below are T cell receptor beta chains from one sample, sequenced in a study of T cells in Graves' hyperthyroidism and ophthalmopathy. One entry per CDR3 protein, called by TCRdb with MiXCR from the multiplex PCR reads. The data show a few hundred thousand distinct CDR3 sequences, over 15% seen once. The sample taken for sequencing was blood. The receptor source for this set is a woman between 18 and 29 years old with Graves' ophthalmopathy. The CDR3 runs from the conserved cysteine through the conserved F or W. D genes are given only for firm matches. The size field is filled for only some rows; it gives once, few, many or a size class.

few	NA	TRBV7-9	TRBJ2-5	CASSPRGPSQETQYF	TGTGCCAGCAGCCCGCGGGGACCGTCCCAAGAGACCCAGTACTTC
NA	TRBD1	TRBV4-2	TRBJ2-7	CASSLVGTGADEQYF	TGTGCCAGCAGCTTGGTCGGGACAGGGGCGGACGAGCAGTACTTC
few	TRBD1	TRBV20-1	TRBJ1-1	CSAPLQGRTEAFF	TGCAGTGCCCCCCTACAGGGGCGAACTGAAGCTTTCTTT
NA	TRBD1	TRBV20-1	TRBJ2-7	CSANTGAAWGREQYF	TGCAGTGCAAATACAGGGGCCGCCTGGGGAAGAGAGCAGTACTTC
NA	NA	TRBV7-2	TRBJ2-2	CASSSSSGELFF	TGTGCCAGCAGCTCCTCCTCCGGGGAGCTGTTTTTT
few	TRBD2	TRBV9	TRBJ2-1	CASSVGTSGGHNEQFF	TGTGCCAGCAGCGTTGGGACTAGCGGGGGGCACAATGAGCAGTTCTTC
NA	TRBD1	TRBV28	TRBJ2-5	CASSIPRDSGETQYF	TGTGCCAGCAGTATACCTCGGGACAGCGGAGAGACCCAGTACTTC
NA	TRBD2	TRBV4-1	TRBJ2-3	CASSQEGLGGATDTQYF	TGCGCCAGCAGCCAAGAGGGACTCGGGGGGGCGACAGATACGCAGTATTTT
many	NA	TRBV20-1	TRBJ1-2	CSGPQGLLYGYTF	TGCAGCGGCCCGCAAGGGCTCCTCTATGGCTACACCTTC
many	NA	TRBV5-1	TRBJ1-1	CASSLYANTEAFF	TGCGCCAGCAGCTTATACGCGAACACTGAAGCTTTCTTT
many	NA	TRBV30	TRBJ1-5	CAWSGVSNQPQHF	TGTGCCTGGAGTGGAGTTAGCAATCAGCCCCAGCATTTT
NA	NA	TRBV20-1	TRBJ2-1	CSARDGSRSGDEQFF	TGCAGTGCTAGAGACGGGAGTCGCTCTGGAGATGAGCAGTTCTTC
many	TRBD1	TRBV6-1	TRBJ1-1	CASRPLWTGADTEAFF	TGTGCCAGCAGACCCCTTTGGACAGGGGCAGACACTGAAGCTTTCTTT
many	TRBD1	TRBV12-3/TRBV12-4	TRBJ1-1	CASSETGGPDMNTEAFF	TGTGCCAGCAGCGAAACAGGGGGCCCAGACATGAACACTGAAGCTTTCTTT
few	NA	TRBV20-1	TRBJ1-5	CSAGFWPDYSNQPQHF	TGCAGTGCCGGGTTTTGGCCAGATTATAGCAATCAGCCCCAGCATTTT
many	NA	TRBV24-1	TRBJ2-3	CATSRADTQYF	TGTGCCACCAGTAGGGCAGATACGCAGTATTTT
many	TRBD1	TRBV6-1	TRBJ1-1	CASSSGTDQNTEAFF	TGTGCCAGCAGTTCCGGGACAGACCAGAACACTGAAGCTTTCTTT
few	NA	TRBV25-1	TRBJ1-1	CASWQGEAFF	TGTGCCAGCTGGCAAGGTGAAGCTTTCTTT
many	NA	TRBV12-3/TRBV12-4	TRBJ1-5	CASKSGGQPQHF	TGTGCCAGCAAATCGGGGGGTCAGCCCCAGCATTTT
many	TRBD1	TRBV7-2	TRBJ2-1	CASSRYRDRDNEQFF	TGTGCCAGCAGCAGGTACCGGGACAGGGACAATGAGCAGTTCTTC
NA	NA	TRBV10-3	TRBJ2-5	CAIATRPTQETQYF	TGTGCCATCGCCACCAGGCCCACCCAAGAGACCCAGTACTTC
many	TRBD1	TRBV30	TRBJ1-1	CAWSDGTDTEAFF	TGTGCCTGGAGCGATGGGACAGACACTGAAGCTTTCTTT
NA	NA	TRBV20-1	TRBJ1-1	CSASLGGPTEAFF	TGCAGTGCTAGCTTAGGGGGTCCCACTGAAGCTTTCTTT
few	NA	TRBV5-6	TRBJ2-2	CASSFQHTGELFF	TGTGCCAGCAGCTTTCAGCACACCGGGGAGCTGTTTTTT
once	NA	TRBV18	TRBJ2-5	CASSPDSQQTQYF	TGTGCCAGCTCACCGGATAGCCAACAGACCCAGTACTTC
few	NA	TRBV7-8	TRBJ1-5	CASTPLGPDQPQHF	TGTGCCAGCACCCCGTTGGGGCCGGATCAGCCCCAGCATTTT
many	NA	TRBV5-5	TRBJ2-1	CASGTGGAEQFF	TGTGCCAGCGGGACCGGGGGTGCTGAGCAGTTCTTC
NA	NA	TRBV29-1	TRBJ1-1	CSAEEGTEAFF	TGCAGCGCGGAGGAGGGGACTGAAGCTTTCTTT
NA	NA	TRBV7-9	TRBJ1-1	CASSLGEWDTEAFF	TGTGCCAGCAGCTTGGGGGAGTGGGATACTGAAGCTTTCTTT
few	NA	TRBV14	TRBJ2-1	CASSQVRGRYNEQFF	TGTGCCAGCAGCCAAGTCAGGGGAAGGTACAATGAGCAGTTCTTC
many	NA	TRBV7-2	TRBJ1-2	CASSPEVYGYTF	TGTGCCAGCAGTCCCGAGGTCTATGGCTACACCTTC
many	TRBD1	TRBV2	TRBJ2-7	CASRETGTGGVEQYF	TGTGCCAGCAGGGAGACCGGGACAGGGGGCGTCGAGCAGTACTTC
many	NA	TRBV7-2	TRBJ2-7	CASSLGGSKNEQYF	TGTGCCAGCAGCTTAGGTGGGAGTAAGAACGAGCAGTACTTC
NA	TRBD2	TRBV29-1	TRBJ2-1	CSVLSLAINEQFF	TGCAGCGTTCTATCACTAGCGATCAATGAGCAGTTCTTC
few	NA	TRBV2	TRBJ2-1	CASSDRGTAGGEQFF	TGTGCCAGCAGTGATAGGGGCACTGCGGGTGGTGAGCAGTTCTTC
NA	NA	TRBV2	TRBJ2-1	CASSELRSWQFF	TGTGCCAGCAGTGAACTGCGTTCCTGGCAGTTCTTC
NA	NA	TRBV4-1	TRBJ2-1	CASSQMGLGGDEQFF	TGCGCCAGCAGCCAGATGGGATTGGGGGGAGATGAGCAGTTCTTC
NA	NA	TRBV29-1	TRBJ2-1	CSVSDSSSYNEQFF	TGCAGCGTTTCGGACTCGAGCTCCTACAATGAGCAGTTCTTC
few	NA	TRBV3-1	TRBJ1-2	CASSLMGVNYGYTF	TGTGCCAGCAGCCTTATGGGGGTAAACTATGGCTACACCTTC
many	NA	TRBV6-2/TRBV6-3	TRBJ2-1	CASSYHSSNEQFF	TGTGCCAGCAGTTACCACTCTTCCAATGAGCAGTTCTTC
many	NA	TRBV15	TRBJ1-1	CATSRGEGEYTEAFF	TGTGCCACCAGCAGAGGAGAAGGGGAATACACTGAAGCTTTCTTT
many	TRBD2	TRBV12-3/TRBV12-4	TRBJ2-1	CASSLREGVNEQFF	TGTGCCAGCAGTTTGCGGGAGGGCGTCAATGAGCAGTTCTTC
few	TRBD2	TRBV30	TRBJ2-7	CASSTGGRYEQYF	TGTGCCTCCTCCACGGGAGGGCGTTACGAGCAGTACTTC
few	TRBD2	TRBV20-1	TRBJ2-1	CSASYLAGYNEQFF	TGCAGTGCTAGCTATCTAGCGGGATACAATGAGCAGTTCTTC
many	NA	TRBV18	TRBJ2-5	CASSPARQGETQYF	TGTGCCAGCTCACCAGCTCGGCAGGGAGAGACCCAGTACTTC
NA	NA	TRBV4-3	TRBJ2-7	CASSQGLGLYEQYF	TGCGCCAGCAGCCAAGGACTAGGTCTCTACGAGCAGTACTTC
NA	TRBD1	TRBV29-1	TRBJ2-7	CSVAGGEAYEQYF	TGCAGCGTTGCAGGGGGCGAAGCCTACGAGCAGTACTTC
NA	NA	TRBV19	TRBJ1-2	CASTGGDYGYTF	TGTGCCAGTACCGGGGGCGACTATGGCTACACCTTC
few	NA	TRBV7-9	TRBJ2-6	CASSLGHGSGANVLTF	TGTGCCAGCAGCTTAGGACATGGCTCTGGGGCCAACGTCCTGACTTTC
NA	NA	TRBV20-1	TRBJ1-4	CSARDLRVRAREKLFF	TGCAGTGCTAGAGATCTAAGGGTCCGAGCTCGGGAAAAACTGTTTTTT
NA	NA	TRBV20-1	TRBJ1-4	CSARDWGVTDEKLFF	TGCAGTGCTAGAGATTGGGGGGTCACCGATGAAAAACTGTTTTTT
NA	NA	TRBV3-1	TRBJ1-2	CASSQPKGGSGYTF	TGTGCCAGCAGCCAACCAAAGGGGGGGTCTGGCTACACCTTC
NA	TRBD1	TRBV19	TRBJ2-2	CASSIGTGQQAGELFF	TGTGCCAGTAGTATAGGTACGGGACAGCAAGCCGGGGAGCTGTTTTTT